Below, 22 T cell receptor beta chains from the same sample are listed, as sequenced in a study of blood T cell repertoires in COVID-19. The assay was immunoSEQ multiplex PCR, and TCRdb's table has in-frame clones only and misses some. This sample has roughly 150,000 clones, with roughly four fifths found just once. The sequenced sample was peripheral blood. These receptor sequences come from a woman of 80 years or more with acute or convalescent COVID-19.

The chain couples TRBV29-1 to TRBJ1-1; D remains unclear. Trimming left V 4 bases short and J 5 bases short, with 14 bases between. CDR3 length: 13 amino acids. In germline, CDR1 is SQVTM, CDR2 ANQGSEA. CDR3 loop: CSVVWSGRTEAFF. In DNA form, the CDR3 reads TGCAGCGTTGTGTGGTCAGGAAGAACTGAAGCTTTCTTT.

The chain carries TRBV6-1 and TRBJ1-5; D ambiguous. Germline V gene lookup returns CDR1 MNHNS and CDR2 SASEGT. The CDR3 totals 14 residues. Trimming pared 2 bases from V and 4 bases from J, leaving 9 bases between. The CDR3 spells CASSEHGMNQPQHF. The CDR3 DNA reads as TGTGCCAGCAGTGAACACGGGATGAATCAGCCCCAGCATTTT.

CDR3 in DNA: TGTGCCAGTAGTAACCGACAGGGGGTATCCACAGATACGCAGTATTTT. Protein: CASSNRQGVSTDTQYF. The gene calls are TRBV19 and TRBJ2-3, with 9 nucleotides matching TRBD1. V shed 4 bases and J 2 bases; nucleotides not matched to a gene: 7. Per germline, CDR1 LNHDA and CDR2 SQIVND (reference sequence). The CDR3 is made up of 16 amino acids.

The J gene is TRBJ1-1, the V gene TRBV7-2, with no clear D. The germline gives CDR1 SGHTA, CDR2 FQGNSA. Between the trimmed V and J ends, which lost 5 bases and 0 bases, there was a span of 19 bases. This CDR3 is built from 17 residues. The CDR3: CASSRPGSDTMNTEAFF. CDR3 sequence (DNA): TGTGCCAGCAGCCGCCCCGGGTCAGATACTATGAACACTGAAGCTTTCTTT.

The chain couples TRBV19 to TRBJ1-5; D might be TRBD1 (5 bases). The CDR3 covers 14 residues. Germline CDR1 LNHDA, CDR2 SQIVND (reference sequence). The germline V and J ends were trimmed by 5 bases and 4 bases, with 12 bases remaining between them. The CDR3 reads CASSVTGGNQPQHF. The DNA of the CDR3 is TGTGCCAGTAGTGTAACAGGAGGGAATCAGCCCCAGCATTTT. The variable domain in full, completed from reference TRBV19 and TRBJ1-5, reads DGGITQSPKYLFRKEGQNVTLSCEQNLNHDAMYWYRQDPGQGLRLIYYSQIVNDFQKGDIAEGYSVSREKKESFPLTVTSAQKNPTAFYLCASSVTGGNQPQHFGDGTRLSIL.

The V gene is TRBV29-1, the J gene TRBJ2-1, with 9 bases lining up with TRBD1. Germline trimming cut 1 base from V and 6 bases from J; bases unmatched to any gene: 1. Looked up from germline, CDR1 is SQVTM and CDR2 is ANQGSEA. The CDR3 is 13 amino acids. The DNA of the CDR3 is TGCAGCGTTGAAGGACAGGGGGGCAATGAGCAGTTCTTC. It codes for CSVEGQGGNEQFF.

The V call is TRBV6-5, the J call TRBJ1-3, with D possibly being TRBD1 (5 bases). CDR1 and CDR2 from the germline V gene are MNHEY and SVGAGI. The CDR3 runs to 13 residues. V dropped 11 bases and J dropped 4 bases, with 15 bases sitting between them. CDR3 region: CACWDWTGNTIYF. The CDR3 nucleotides read TGTGCCTGCTGGGACTGGACAGGAAACACCATATATTTT.

V is TRBV5-1 and J is TRBJ2-1; 9 bases map to TRBD1. Germline CDR1 is SGHRS and CDR2 is YFSETQ. V lost 3 bases, J lost 7 bases, and 8 bases stayed unmatched. CDR3 size: 15 residues. CDR3 DNA sequence: TGCGCCAGCAGCTCCCGGACAGGGGACTTAAATGAGCAGTTCTTC. This gives the protein CASSSRTGDLNEQFF.

V usage is TRBV4-1 and J usage is TRBJ1-5; D is ambiguous. Germline lookup yields CDR1 MGHRA and CDR2 YSYEKL. V was pared by 4 bases and J by 2 bases, with 15 bases between. The CDR3 extends over 16 amino acids. CDR3 nucleotide sequence: TGCGCCAGCAGCCTTTTAGGAGGGCCGGGCAATCAGCCCCAGCATTTT. Its protein product is CASSLLGGPGNQPQHF.

The chain combines TRBV6-4 with TRBJ2-5, with D uncertain. The germline CDR1 and CDR2 sequences are MRHNA and SNTAGT. This CDR3 has 13 amino acids. Trimming took off 5 bases at V and 2 bases at J, with 9 bases between the two ends. CDR3 loop: CASSRESQETQYF. The CDR3 nucleotides read TGTGCCAGCAGTCGAGAAAGTCAAGAGACCCAGTACTTC.

The rearrangement uses TRBV5-6 and TRBJ1-6; 9 bases agree with TRBD1. The length of the CDR3 is 15 residues. V gave up 5 bases and J gave up 5 bases; unmatched junction bases: 5. Germline V CDR1 and CDR2: SGHDT, YYEEEE. The chain's CDR3 is CASSRGQGNNSPLHF. Here the CDR3 DNA reads TGTGCCAGCAGTCGTGGACAGGGGAATAATTCACCCCTCCACTTT.

The rearrangement joins TRBV5-4 to TRBJ2-1, with 12 bases identical to TRBD2. The J segment lost 2 bases and the V segment lost 1 base, leaving 7 bases of the junction unmatched. Germline V gives CDR1 SGHNT, CDR2 YYREEE (reference sequence). CDR3 length: 18 residues. CDR3 sequence reads: CASSLTASGGGAYNEQFF. CDR3 coding DNA: TGTGCCAGCAGCTTGACGGCTAGCGGGGGGGGCGCCTACAATGAGCAGTTCTTC.

The chain joins TRBV6-5 to TRBJ2-7; 9 bases fit TRBD2. The CDR3 runs 16 residues. Trimming took 2 bases from V and 4 from J; bases not matched to a gene: 9. Germline V lookup: CDR1 MNHEY, CDR2 SVGAGI. The CDR3 spells CASSYIGSGRGYEQYF. In DNA form, the CDR3 reads TGTGCCAGCAGTTACATCGGTAGCGGGAGAGGGTACGAGCAGTACTTC.

The chain recombines TRBV18 with TRBJ2-5; 7 bases match TRBD1. The junction had 3 bases not matched to a gene; V was cut back by 1 base and J by 4 bases. Per the germline V gene, CDR1 is KGHSH and CDR2 is LQKENI. CDR3 length: 14 residues. The chain's CDR3 is CASSPQTGRETQYF. Written as DNA, the CDR3 is TGTGCCAGCTCACCACAGACAGGGCGAGAGACCCAGTACTTC.

CDR3 sequence reads: CASSPFPGKNTGELFF. CDR3 sequence (DNA): TGTGCCAGCTCACCTTTCCCGGGGAAGAACACCGGGGAGCTGTTTTTT. The chain links TRBV18 to TRBJ2-2; TRBD2 might be the D (5 bases). Germline V lookup: CDR1 KGHSH, CDR2 LQKENI. The CDR3 runs to 16 residues. V lost 3 bases and J 1 base, leaving 12 bases between the germline ends.

The rearrangement joins TRBV7-9 to TRBJ1-4; D not resolved. There are 16 residues in the CDR3. Germline values: CDR1 SEHNR, CDR2 FQNEAQ (reference sequence). Trimming took off 1 base at V and 6 bases at J, with 15 bases between the two ends. The CDR3 loop is CASSLGSGTEHEKLFF. The CDR3 coding sequence is TGTGCCAGCAGCTTAGGATCCGGCACAGAACATGAAAAACTGTTTTTT. The full variable domain, completed using reference TRBV7-9 and TRBJ1-4, is DTGVSQNPRHKITKRGQNVTFRCDPISEHNRLYWYRQTLGQGPEFLTYFQNEAQLEKSRLLSDRFSAERPKGSFSTLEIQRTEQGDSAMYLCASSLGSGTEHEKLFFGSGTQLSVL.

The chain carries TRBV5-1 and TRBJ2-5; a possible D gene is TRBD1 (6 bases). V gave up 5 bases and J gave up 5 bases, with 16 bases separating them. Germline values: CDR1 SGHRS, CDR2 YFSETQ. The CDR3 consists of 14 residues. CDR3 DNA: TGCGCCAGCAGGCGCCTCCAGGGGAGTGAGACCCAGTACTTC. Translated: CASRRLQGSETQYF.

In its sample, this clone ranks as medium-sized (0.01 to 0.1%). V usage is TRBV5-1 and J usage is TRBJ2-7; TRBD2 matches 10 bases. Germline lookup yields CDR1 SGHRS and CDR2 YFSETQ. V trimming: 0 bases; J trimming: 3 bases; junction bases outside the gene matches: 3. The CDR3 spans 15 residues. The CDR3 DNA is TGCGCCAGCAGCTTGGAACCTAGCGGGAGCTACGAGCAGTACTTC. This encodes CASSLEPSGSYEQYF.

The chain employs TRBV5-1 and TRBJ1-1; D possibly corresponds to TRBD1 (6 bases). Germline assignment: CDR1 SGHRS and CDR2 YFSETQ. The CDR3 sequence is 17 residues long. Trimming pared 3 bases from V and 0 bases from J, leaving 18 bases between. The CDR3 protein is CASSSGALGGLNTEAFF. In DNA, the CDR3 is TGCGCCAGCAGCTCTGGAGCCTTAGGGGGACTGAACACTGAAGCTTTCTTT.

V and J are TRBV4-2 and TRBJ2-1; D remains unclear. Trimming left V 1 base short and J 10 bases short, with 14 bases between. This CDR3 comprises 14 residues. Germline V gene lookup returns CDR1 LGHNA and CDR2 YNFKEQ. The CDR3 loop is CASSQVARVLEQFF. As DNA, the CDR3 is TGTGCCAGCAGCCAAGTCGCACGGGTGTTGGAGCAGTTCTTC.

V gene TRBV24-1 combines with J gene TRBJ2-3, with D possibly matching TRBD1 (5 bases). CDR3 length: 15 amino acids. CDR1 is KGHDR, CDR2 SFDVKD, per germline. V dropped 2 bases and J dropped 4 bases, with 12 bases sitting between them. CDR3 amino acids: CATSDSQGFPDTQYF. The CDR3 DNA reads TGTGCCACCAGTGATTCGCAGGGTTTCCCAGATACGCAGTATTTT.

The chain uses TRBV3-1 (or the pseudogene TRBV3-2) and TRBJ1-1; tentatively, D is TRBD1 (5 bases). Looked up from germline, CDR1 is LGHDT and CDR2 is YNNKEL (reference sequence). Trimming cost V 6 bases and J 10 bases, with 18 bases left between them. The CDR3 runs to 13 residues. CDR3 sequence: CASRGTGTGVAFF. The CDR3 DNA sequence: TGTGCCAGCAGGGGAACCGGGACTGGGGTAGCTTTCTTT.